Below, 32 T cell receptor beta chains from the same sample are listed, as sequenced in a study of molecular identifiers for immune sequencing clone quantification. TCRdb independently ran MiXCR on the PCR reads; one entry per CDR3 protein. The sample includes approximately 550,000 distinct CDR3 sequences, roughly 24% of them seen just once. Sequenced material: naive CD8+ T cells from blood, with Jurkat cell RNA spiked in. Regarding subset: FACS-sorted CD8+CD4-CCR7+CD45RA+ naive T cells. These receptors all stem from a human donor in good health. Some libraries in this study had Jurkat cell RNA spiked in.

The chain recombines TRBV6-2 or TRBV6-3 with TRBJ2-3; no clear D. Per the germline V gene, CDR1 is MNHEY and CDR2 is SVGEGT. The germline V and J ends were trimmed by 6 bases and 0 bases, with 10 bases remaining between them. The CDR3 runs 14 residues. For the CDR3, the DNA is TGTGCCAGCAGCAGTCGTGGAAGCACAGATACGCAGTATTTT. This gives the protein CASSSRGSTDTQYF.

This clonotype was observed many times. The rearrangement uses TRBV6-5 and TRBJ2-3; TRBD1 aligns across 7 bases. The CDR3 spans 16 residues. CDR1 is MNHEY, CDR2 SVGAGI, per germline. V was pared by 2 bases and J by 6 bases, with 11 bases of the junction left unmatched. DNA of the CDR3: TGTGCCAGCAGTTACATCGGCCAAGGGGGCCTTGATACGCAGTATTTT. Translation gives CASSYIGQGGLDTQYF.

To note about this clonotype: This sequence may be a read error, since a much larger clone differs from it by one base. This rearrangement joins TRBV6-5 to TRBJ2-3; no clear D gene. The CDR3 is made up of 16 amino acids. Trimming took off 0 bases at V and 2 bases at J, with 12 bases between the two ends. From germline, CDR1 is MNHEY and CDR2 SVGAGI. The CDR3: CASSYSSVYATDTQYF. The CDR3 DNA follows: TGTGCCAGCAGTTACTCGTCGGTCTACGCCACAGATACGCAGTATTTT.

This clonotype was seen more than once but under ten times. The genes are TRBV5-6 and TRBJ1-1, with D hard to call. The CDR3 sequence is 14 residues long. V lost 1 base, J lost 1 base, and 8 bases lay in between. Looked up from germline, CDR1 is SGHDT and CDR2 is YYEEEE. CDR3: CASSLLPENTEAFF. The CDR3 region has the DNA TGTGCCAGCAGCTTGTTGCCGGAGAACACTGAAGCTTTCTTT.

A remark on this clonotype: Its ends do not fully match the called genes, so a read error is possible. The chain is built from TRBV28 and TRBJ2-2; a possible D gene is TRBD2 (5 bases). The CDR3 is 16 amino acids. Germline V gives CDR1 MDHEN, CDR2 SYDVKM. In DNA, the CDR3 is TGTGCCAGCAGTCCGCGGGCAGCTTCGAACACCGGGGAGCTGCTTTTT. Translation: CASSPRAASNTGELLF.

V is TRBV7-9 and J is TRBJ2-7; 8 bases are shared with TRBD1. The V gene end was trimmed by 5 bases and the J gene end by 0 bases; junction bases not matched to a gene: 12. Per the germline V gene, CDR1 is SEHNR and CDR2 is FQNEAQ (reference sequence). This CDR3 has 17 amino acids. The DNA for the CDR3 is TGTGCCAGCAGCCATTCAGGGGGCCATCGGCCCTCCTACGAGCAGTACTTC. It codes for CASSHSGGHRPSYEQYF.

Ten or more counts support this clonotype. The chain uses TRBV4-1 and TRBJ1-5; D uncertain. The CDR3 loop spans 14 amino acids. CDR1 is MGHRA and CDR2 is YSYEKL in the germline V gene. V was shortened by 1 base and J by 6 bases, with 10 bases between the two germline ends. This chain's CDR3 is CASSQVGFGQPQHF. CDR3 nucleotides: TGCGCCAGCAGCCAAGTAGGGTTTGGTCAGCCCCAGCATTTT.

This clonotype has a handful of counts. The genes are TRBV28 and TRBJ1-6, with D hard to call. The CDR3 loop spans 12 amino acids. Germline CDR1 and CDR2: MDHEN and SYDVKM. Trimming cost V 3 bases and J 8 bases, with 5 bases left between them. The CDR3 protein is CASSFPYSPLHF. CDR3 coding DNA: TGTGCCAGCAGTTTCCCATATTCACCCCTCCACTTT.

The sample holds a few counts of this clonotype. The V and J genes are TRBV12-3 or TRBV12-4 and TRBJ2-5; either TRBD1 or TRBD2 may fit D (5 bases each). The CDR3 is made up of 13 amino acids. V lost 6 bases to trimming and J lost 0 bases, with 8 bases between them. Here the CDR3 DNA reads TGTGCCAGCAGGGGGGTGGACCAAGAGACCCAGTACTTC. Amino acid sequence: CASRGVDQETQYF.

This clonotype appeared a single time. Here the CDR3 reads CASRGGGYNEQFF. The CDR3 bases are TGTGCCAGTAGGGGAGGTGGGTACAATGAGCAGTTCTTC. The chain carries TRBV19 and TRBJ2-1; weak D call: TRBD2 (6 bases). The CDR3 contains 13 residues. CDR1 LNHDA and CDR2 SQIVND come from the germline V gene (reference sequence). Trimming stripped 6 bases from V and 4 bases from J, with 10 bases between.

A remark on this clonotype: Possible read error: a much larger clone is one base away. The chain is built from TRBV9 and TRBJ1-5, with 12 nucleotides matching TRBD1. This CDR3 has 15 amino acids. Germline V gives CDR1 SGDLS, CDR2 YYNGEE. CDR3 residues: CASGVGTGGGQPQHF. The CDR3 nucleotides read TGTGCCAGCGGCGTTGGGACAGGGGGCGGGCAGCCCCAGCATTTT.

About this clonotype itself: This may be a read error: a much more frequent sequence differs by one nucleotide. The chain employs TRBV20-1 and TRBJ2-7; D call uncertain. V lost 1 base to trimming and J lost 3 bases, with 10 bases between them. The germline V gene has CDR1 DFQATT and CDR2 SNEGSKA (reference sequence). The CDR3 consists of 13 residues. CDR3 amino acids: CSARGLSNYEQYF. The CDR3 DNA is TGCAGTGCTAGAGGGCTTAGTAACTACGAGCAGTACTTC.

This clonotype was detected ten times or more. The V gene is TRBV6-2 or TRBV6-3, the J gene TRBJ1-1, with unresolved D. Germline loops: CDR1 MNHEY, CDR2 SVGEGT. The CDR3 sequence is 13 residues long. The ends were cut back, 1 base at V and 4 bases at J, with 7 bases in the middle. CDR3 in amino acids: CASSYLRITEAFF. As DNA, the CDR3 is TGTGCCAGCAGTTACTTACGGATCACTGAAGCTTTCTTT.

This clonotype was counted at least ten times. This sequence joins TRBV28 and TRBJ2-3; 8 bases map to TRBD2. The CDR3 extends over 14 amino acids. CDR1 and CDR2 (germline): MDHEN, SYDVKM. V was pared by 7 bases and J by 4 bases, with 7 bases of the junction left unmatched. The CDR3 DNA reads TGTGCCAGCACGAGGACTAGCTTGGCAGATACGCAGTATTTT. This gives the protein CASTRTSLADTQYF.

This clonotype has a count of ten or more. The genes are TRBV29-1 and TRBJ2-3; TRBD2 matches 7 bases. There are 16 residues in the CDR3. The germline gives CDR1 SQVTM, CDR2 ANQGSEA. V trimming: 2 bases; J trimming: 0 bases; junction bases outside the gene matches: 8. The CDR3 region is CSVEYSTGGSTDTQYF. The CDR3 coding sequence is TGCAGCGTTGAATACAGTACGGGAGGAAGCACAGATACGCAGTATTTT.

The table lists this clonotype with a few counts. The genes are TRBV5-1 and TRBJ2-5, with TRBD2 as a possible D gene (5 bases). Trimming cost V 0 bases and J 3 bases, with 15 bases left between them. The germline gives CDR1 SGHRS, CDR2 YFSETQ. There are 16 residues in the CDR3. In DNA form, the CDR3 reads TGCGCCAGCAGCTTGGTGGGTGTGGGAGTGGAAGAGACCCAGTACTTC. This sequence encodes CASSLVGVGVEETQYF.

CDR3 bases: TGTGCCAGCAGCTTAGCGATAGGAGGGAATTCCTACGAGCAGTACTTC. Its translation: CASSLAIGGNSYEQYF. The rearrangement joins TRBV13 to TRBJ2-7, with D perhaps TRBD2 (6 bases). Trimming left V 1 base short and J 1 base short, with 14 bases between. Germline loops: CDR1 PRHDT, CDR2 FYEKMQ (reference sequence). This CDR3 region has 16 residues.

The V and J genes are TRBV19 and TRBJ2-1; D gene ambiguous. Germline-derived CDR1 and CDR2 are LNHDA and SQIVND (reference sequence). The V end was cut by 7 bases, the J end by 0 bases, with 13 bases between. The CDR3 is 15 amino acids. The CDR3 region has the DNA TGTGCCAGTACCCCCGGACCCAGCTCCTACAATGAGCAGTTCTTC. It is translated as CASTPGPSSYNEQFF. Drawing the rest from reference TRBV19 and TRBJ2-1, the complete variable domain is DGGITQSPKYLFRKEGQNVTLSCEQNLNHDAMYWYRQDPGQGLRLIYYSQIVNDFQKGDIAEGYSVSREKKESFPLTVTSAQKNPTAFYLCASTPGPSSYNEQFFGPGTRLTVL.

This clonotype was picked up many times. This chain joins TRBV12-3 or TRBV12-4 and TRBJ1-5; D is possibly TRBD1 (6 bases). The V and J ends lost 3 bases and 9 bases respectively, with 12 bases between them. The CDR3 runs to 13 residues. This CDR3 is CASSFLGGGPQHF. CDR3 in DNA: TGTGCCAGCAGTTTTCTTGGGGGCGGGCCCCAGCATTTT.

The rearrangement joins TRBV6-2 or TRBV6-3 to TRBJ2-1; perhaps TRBD2 as D (6 bases). The ends were cut back, 6 bases at V and 4 bases at J, with 10 bases in the middle. CDR1 is MNHEY and CDR2 is SVGEGT in the germline V gene. The CDR3 is 13 residues long. CDR3 DNA: TGTGCCAGCAGCGATAGCGGTTACAATGAGCAGTTCTTC. This gives the protein CASSDSGYNEQFF.

Concerning this clonotype: A much larger clone is a single base away; this may be a read error. V is TRBV11-2 and J is TRBJ2-3; tentatively, D is TRBD1 (6 bases). The CDR3 covers 15 residues. Per the germline V gene, CDR1 is SGHAT and CDR2 is FQNNGV. In DNA form, the CDR3 reads TGTGCCAGCAGCTTGGAGCCCAGGGGCACAGATATGCAGTATTTT. This gives the protein CASSLEPRGTDMQYF.

This clonotype occurred many times. The chain employs TRBV20-1 and TRBJ2-3; 7 bases fit TRBD1. Germline V gene sequence: CDR1 DFQATT, CDR2 SNEGSKA (reference sequence). This CDR3 is built from 14 residues. Germline trimming cut 5 bases from V and 2 bases from J; bases unmatched to any gene: 7. Here the CDR3 DNA reads TGCAGTGCTGTCCCGGACAGGCTCACAGATACGCAGTATTTT. As protein: CSAVPDRLTDTQYF.

This clonotype appeared a few times. This chain links TRBV5-6 with TRBJ2-3; 11 bases agree with TRBD2. The CDR3 length is 17 residues. The ends lost 0 bases at V and 6 bases at J; junction bases unmatched: 9. In germline, CDR1 is SGHDT, CDR2 YYEEEE. The CDR3 nucleotides are TGTGCCAGCAGCTTGGTCTTAGCGGGAGGGCCGTGGGATACGCAGTATTTT. Translating gives CASSLVLAGGPWDTQYF.

The V and J genes are TRBV4-3 and TRBJ1-1; no reliable D call. The CDR3 spans 15 residues. V was trimmed by 4 bases and J by 3 bases, leaving 15 bases between them. The germline gives CDR1 LGHNA, CDR2 YSLEER. CDR3: CASSRDPGSYTEAFF. Here the CDR3 DNA reads TGCGCCAGCAGCCGAGATCCTGGGAGTTACACTGAAGCTTTCTTT.

This clonotype was recorded many times. The chain combines TRBV5-5 with TRBJ1-4; 7 bases match TRBD1. The germline gives CDR1 SGHKS, CDR2 YYEKEE (reference sequence). V was clipped by 0 bases and J by 0 bases; unmatched bases: 8. The CDR3 loop spans 18 amino acids. DNA for the CDR3: TGTGCCAGCAGCTTGGGGACAGGCGGATTTGCAACTAATGAAAAACTGTTTTTT. This sequence encodes CASSLGTGGFATNEKLFF.

This clonotype has a handful of counts. This chain connects TRBV11-2 to TRBJ1-3; 11 bases map to TRBD1. Germline CDR1 SGHAT, CDR2 FQNNGV. V dropped 1 base and J dropped 2; count of bases not matched to a gene: 4. The CDR3 covers 17 residues. Written as DNA, the CDR3 is TGTGCCAGCAGCTTAGGGACAGGGGGCGAGACTGGAAACACCATATATTTT. Amino acids: CASSLGTGGETGNTIYF.

In the case of this clonotype: This may arise from a read error, as a much more abundant clone is one base away. V and J are TRBV2 and TRBJ2-7; perhaps TRBD2 as D (6 bases). Trimming pared 11 bases from V and 5 bases from J, leaving 16 bases between. The CDR3 is 12 residues long. From germline, CDR1 is SNHLY and CDR2 FYNNEI. In DNA form, the CDR3 reads TGTGCCCGGGGGAACAGGAGTAACGAGCAGTACTTC. Protein sequence: CARGNRSNEQYF.

This clonotype was detected many times. V gene TRBV6-2 or TRBV6-3 combines with J gene TRBJ1-1; no firm D call. The CDR3 sequence is 16 residues long. The V gene lost 2 bases and the J gene lost 5 bases, with 18 bases spanning the gap. Germline-derived CDR1 and CDR2 are MNHEY and SVGEGT. The CDR3 DNA reads TGTGCCAGCAGTTACCCCCGGGAAGAGTTTAGTACTGAAGCTTTCTTT. Translation: CASSYPREEFSTEAFF.

This clonotype has just one count. This is likely a read error, given that the CDR3 carries no conserved phenylalanine or tryptophan at its end. V gene TRBV14 combines with J gene TRBJ1-1; maybe TRBD1 (6 bases). The germline V gene has CDR1 SGHDN and CDR2 FVKESK. The CDR3 spans 15 residues. CDR3 in DNA: TGTGCTAGCAGCCAGGCCAGGGACATGAACACTGAAGCTTTCCTT. Its translation: CASSQARDMNTEAFL.

This chain connects TRBV12-3 or TRBV12-4 to TRBJ1-4; D is uncertain. V was cut by 4 bases and J by 8 bases, with 17 bases left in between. The CDR3 runs to 15 residues. DNA of the CDR3: TGTGCCAGCAGTTATAGATCGTCACGGGAGGAAAAACTGTTTTTT. Translating it yields CASSYRSSREEKLFF.

In its sample, this clonotype was seen many times. V and J are TRBV20-1 and TRBJ2-7, with D possibly TRBD1 on 6 matching bases. Per the germline V gene, CDR1 is DFQATT and CDR2 is SNEGSKA (reference sequence). Trimming cost V 3 bases and J 5 bases, with 11 bases left between them. This CDR3 is 12 amino acids long. Here the CDR3 reads CSASPQGHEQYF. DNA for the CDR3: TGCAGTGCTAGTCCACAGGGCCACGAGCAGTACTTC.

The V gene is TRBV4-3, the J gene TRBJ1-4; D gene unclear. V was pared by 4 bases and J by 4 bases, with 10 bases between. The CDR3 contains 14 residues. Per germline, CDR1 LGHNA and CDR2 YSLEER. The CDR3 protein is CASSPNWGNEKLFF. The CDR3, as DNA: TGCGCCAGCAGCCCTAATTGGGGTAATGAAAAACTGTTTTTT.